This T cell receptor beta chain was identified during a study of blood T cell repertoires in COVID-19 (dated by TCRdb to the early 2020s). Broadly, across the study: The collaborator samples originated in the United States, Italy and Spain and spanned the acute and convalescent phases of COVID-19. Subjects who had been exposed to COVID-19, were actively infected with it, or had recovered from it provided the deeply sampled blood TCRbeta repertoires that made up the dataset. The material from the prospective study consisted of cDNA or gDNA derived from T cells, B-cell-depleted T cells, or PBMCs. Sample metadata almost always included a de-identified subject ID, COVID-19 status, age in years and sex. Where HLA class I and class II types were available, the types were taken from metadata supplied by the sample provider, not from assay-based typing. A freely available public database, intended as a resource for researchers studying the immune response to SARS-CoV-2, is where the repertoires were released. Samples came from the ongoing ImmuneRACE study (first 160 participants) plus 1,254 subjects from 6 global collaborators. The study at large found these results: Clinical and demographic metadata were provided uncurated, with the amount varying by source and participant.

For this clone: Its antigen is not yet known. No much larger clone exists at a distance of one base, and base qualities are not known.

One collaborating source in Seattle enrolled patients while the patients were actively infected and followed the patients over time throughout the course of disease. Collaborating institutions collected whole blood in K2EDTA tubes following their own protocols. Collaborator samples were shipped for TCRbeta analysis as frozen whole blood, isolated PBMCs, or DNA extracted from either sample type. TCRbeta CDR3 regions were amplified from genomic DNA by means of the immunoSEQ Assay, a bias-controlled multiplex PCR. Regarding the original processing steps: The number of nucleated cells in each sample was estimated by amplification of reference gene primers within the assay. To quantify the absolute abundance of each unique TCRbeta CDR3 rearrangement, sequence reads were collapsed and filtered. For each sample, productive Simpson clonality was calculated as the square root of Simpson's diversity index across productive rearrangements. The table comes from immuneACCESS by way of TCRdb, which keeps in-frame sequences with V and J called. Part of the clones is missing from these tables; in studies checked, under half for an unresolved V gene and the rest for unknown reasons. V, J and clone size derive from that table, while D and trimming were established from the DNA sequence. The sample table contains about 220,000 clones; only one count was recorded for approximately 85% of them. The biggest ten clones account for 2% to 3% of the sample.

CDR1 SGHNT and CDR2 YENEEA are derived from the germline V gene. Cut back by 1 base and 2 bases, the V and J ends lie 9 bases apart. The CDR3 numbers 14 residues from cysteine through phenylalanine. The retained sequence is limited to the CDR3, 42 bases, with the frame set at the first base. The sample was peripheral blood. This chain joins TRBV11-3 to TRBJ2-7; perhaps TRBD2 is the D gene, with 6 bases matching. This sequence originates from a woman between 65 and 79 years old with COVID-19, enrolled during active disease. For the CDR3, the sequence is CASSLVASAYEQYF. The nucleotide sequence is TGTGCCAGCAGCTTAGTCGCTAGCGCCTACGAGCAGTACTTC.